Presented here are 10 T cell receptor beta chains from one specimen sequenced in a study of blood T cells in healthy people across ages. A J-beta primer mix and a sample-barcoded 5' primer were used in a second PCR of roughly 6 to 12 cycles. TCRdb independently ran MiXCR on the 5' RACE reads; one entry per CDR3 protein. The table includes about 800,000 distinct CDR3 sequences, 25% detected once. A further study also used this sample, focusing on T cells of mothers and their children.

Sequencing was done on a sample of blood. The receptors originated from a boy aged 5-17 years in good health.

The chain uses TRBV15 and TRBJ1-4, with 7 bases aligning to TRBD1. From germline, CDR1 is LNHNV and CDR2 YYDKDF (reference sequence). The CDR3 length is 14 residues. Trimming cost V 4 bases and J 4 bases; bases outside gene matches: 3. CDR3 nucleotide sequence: TGTGCCACCAGCATCCCAGGGGGTAATGAAAAACTGTTTTTT. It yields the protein CATSIPGGNEKLFF.

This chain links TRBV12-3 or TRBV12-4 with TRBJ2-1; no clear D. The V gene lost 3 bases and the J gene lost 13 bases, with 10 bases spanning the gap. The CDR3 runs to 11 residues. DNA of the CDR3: TGTGCCAGCAGTTTTGAGACAACTCAGTTCTTC. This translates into CASSFETTQFF.

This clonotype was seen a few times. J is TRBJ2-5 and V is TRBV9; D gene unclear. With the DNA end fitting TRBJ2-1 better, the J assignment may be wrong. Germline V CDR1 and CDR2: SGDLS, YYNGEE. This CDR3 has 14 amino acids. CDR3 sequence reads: CASSVGGSFQEQFF. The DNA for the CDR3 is TGTGCCAGCAGCGTAGGAGGCTCGTTCCAGGAGCAGTTCTTC.

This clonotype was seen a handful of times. The CDR3 DNA is TGTGCCAGCAGCCCCTTCCCCGGGACAGAGCAGTTCTTC. It yields the protein CASSPFPGTEQFF. This sequence joins TRBV7-3 and TRBJ2-5; D is possibly TRBD1 (6 bases). The closer fit of TRBJ2-1 to the DNA end suggests the J call may be wrong. CDR1 and CDR2 from the germline V gene are SGHTA and FQGTGA. This CDR3 is 13 amino acids long.

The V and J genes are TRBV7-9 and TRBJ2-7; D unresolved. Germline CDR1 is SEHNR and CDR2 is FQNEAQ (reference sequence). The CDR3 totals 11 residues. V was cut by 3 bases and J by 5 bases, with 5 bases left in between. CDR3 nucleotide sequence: TGTGCCAGCAGCTTCAGAGACGAGCAGTACTTC. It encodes CASSFRDEQYF.

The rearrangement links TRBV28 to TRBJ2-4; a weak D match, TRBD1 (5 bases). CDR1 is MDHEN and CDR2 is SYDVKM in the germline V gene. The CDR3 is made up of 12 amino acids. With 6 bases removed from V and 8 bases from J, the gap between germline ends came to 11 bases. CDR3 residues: CASRGVDYIQYF. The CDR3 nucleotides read TGTGCCAGCAGAGGGGTTGACTACATTCAGTACTTC. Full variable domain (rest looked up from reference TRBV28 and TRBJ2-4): DVKVTQSSRYLVKRTGEKVFLECVQDMDHENMFWYRQDPGLGLRLIYFSYDVKMKEKGDIPEGYSVSREKKERFSLILESASTNQTSMYLCASRGVDYIQYFGAGTRLSVL.

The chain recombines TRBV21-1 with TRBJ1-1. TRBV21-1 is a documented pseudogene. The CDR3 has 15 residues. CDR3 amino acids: CASSKAWIQDDEAFF. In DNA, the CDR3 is TGTGCCAGCAGCAAAGCTTGGATTCAGGACGACGAAGCTTTCTTT.

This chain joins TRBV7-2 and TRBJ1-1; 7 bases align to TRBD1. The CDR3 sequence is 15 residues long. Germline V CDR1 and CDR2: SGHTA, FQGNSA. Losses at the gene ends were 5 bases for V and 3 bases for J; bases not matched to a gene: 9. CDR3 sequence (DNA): TGTGCCAGCAGCCCTCAGGGGACAGATTACACTGAAGCTTTCTTT. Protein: CASSPQGTDYTEAFF.

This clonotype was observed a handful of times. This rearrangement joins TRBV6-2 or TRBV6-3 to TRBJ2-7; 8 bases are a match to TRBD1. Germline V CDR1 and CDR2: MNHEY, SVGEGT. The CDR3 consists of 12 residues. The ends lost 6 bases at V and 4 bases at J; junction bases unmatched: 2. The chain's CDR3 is CASRQGVYEQYF. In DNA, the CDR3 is TGTGCCAGCAGACAGGGGGTTTACGAGCAGTACTTC.

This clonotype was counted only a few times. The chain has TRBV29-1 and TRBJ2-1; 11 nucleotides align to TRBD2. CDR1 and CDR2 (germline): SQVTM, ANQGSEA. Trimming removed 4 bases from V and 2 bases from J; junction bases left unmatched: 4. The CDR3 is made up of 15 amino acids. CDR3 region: CSVGKGLAAYNEQFF. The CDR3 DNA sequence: TGCAGCGTTGGCAAGGGACTAGCGGCCTACAATGAGCAGTTCTTC.